A selection of T cell receptor beta chains follows, all from one sample in a study of T cell responses to AZD1222 COVID-19 vaccine. Repertoires were generated with immunoSEQ multiplex PCR, while TCRdb's copy carries only in-frame clones and drops some. The profile shows about 270,000 clones, approximately 94% of them singletons. This specimen consisted of peripheral blood, obtained 28 days after the second AZD1222 dose. The receptor source for this set is an adult who received the AZD1222 COVID-19 vaccine. Each CDR3 is given with its conserved first and last residue. Fields, in order: CDR3 length, J gene, V gene, D gene, clone size, CDR3 protein, CDR3 DNA. D genes are given only for firm matches. A clone size is listed for some rows: how often the clone was seen (once, few, many), or a class if it is expanded.

12	TRBJ1-2	TRBV6-4	NA	NA	CASSDDGRGYTF	TGTGCCAGCAGTGACGACGGACGTGGCTACACCTTC
16	TRBJ1-5	TRBV18	NA	NA	CASSPPPSNGNQPQHF	TGTGCCAGCTCACCACCCCCGTCTAATGGCAATCAGCCCCAGCATTTT
13	TRBJ1-5	TRBV18	NA	NA	CASSPSQGQPQHF	TGTGCCAGCTCACCCAGCCAAGGTCAGCCCCAGCATTTT
13	TRBJ2-5	TRBV5-1	NA	NA	CASSLVPGETQYF	TGCGCCAGCAGCTTGGTCCCGGGAGAGACCCAGTACTTC
15	TRBJ2-3	TRBV10-1	TRBD2	NA	CASSDGGASLDTQYF	TGCGCCAGCAGCGACGGGGGGGCCAGTCTCGATACGCAGTATTTT
13	TRBJ2-5	TRBV6-5	NA	NA	CASSWGMRETQYF	TGTGCCAGCAGTTGGGGGATGAGGGAGACCCAGTACTTC
16	TRBJ1-2	TRBV5-1	TRBD1	NA	CASSLDSGGVGRGYTF	TGCGCCAGCAGCCTCGATTCAGGGGGCGTTGGCCGTGGCTACACCTTC
12	TRBJ1-1	TRBV19	NA	NA	CASNEGNTEAFF	TGTGCCAGTAATGAGGGGAACACTGAAGCTTTCTTT
15	TRBJ2-1	TRBV9	TRBD1	NA	CASSEGQGPYNEQFF	TGTGCCAGCAGCGAGGGACAGGGGCCTTACAATGAGCAGTTCTTC
14	TRBJ2-5	TRBV5-6	NA	NA	CASSLAGTLETQYF	TGTGCCAGCAGCTTAGCAGGGACACTGGAGACCCAGTACTTC
15	TRBJ1-4	TRBV28	TRBD1	NA	CASSSGQGMVEKLFF	TGTGCCAGCAGTTCAGGACAGGGGATGGTTGAAAAACTGTTTTTT
14	TRBJ1-1	TRBV18	TRBD1	once	CASSPGQGWVEAFF	TGTGCCAGCTCACCGGGACAGGGCTGGGTTGAAGCTTTCTTT
16	TRBJ1-4	TRBV5-1	TRBD1	NA	CASSLDRGLGHEKLFF	TGCGCCAGCAGCTTGGACAGGGGTCTGGGCCATGAAAAACTGTTTTTT
16	TRBJ1-2	TRBV5-1	TRBD1	NA	CASSQKGQGASYGYTF	TGCGCCAGCAGCCAAAAGGGACAGGGGGCGAGCTATGGCTACACCTTC
15	TRBJ1-1	TRBV28	NA	NA	CASSYPWKGNTEAFF	TGTGCCAGCAGTTATCCGTGGAAGGGGAACACTGAAGCTTTCTTT
17	TRBJ1-2	TRBV9	TRBD1	NA	CASSVTGGRASDNGYTF	TGTGCCAGCAGCGTGACAGGGGGCCGGGCATCGGATAATGGCTACACCTTC
14	TRBJ2-7	TRBV7-2	NA	NA	CASSPQGRRYEQYF	TGTGCCAGCAGCCCCCAGGGTAGGAGGTACGAGCAGTACTTC
13	TRBJ2-7	TRBV5-1	NA	NA	CASSVGPLREQYF	TGCGCCAGCAGCGTGGGTCCTCTACGCGAGCAGTACTTC
14	TRBJ2-1	TRBV9	NA	NA	CASSARGTRDEQFF	TGTGCCAGCAGCGCTAGAGGGACTCGGGATGAGCAGTTCTTC
13	TRBJ2-5	TRBV4-1	NA	NA	CATGRVYQETQYF	TGCGCCACTGGAAGGGTCTACCAAGAGACCCAGTACTTC
17	TRBJ1-4	TRBV27	TRBD1	NA	CASSPRGQGATNEKLFF	TGTGCCAGCAGTCCTCGGGGACAGGGGGCGACTAATGAAAAACTGTTTTTT